This is a list of T cell receptor beta chains from one sample in a study of post-analysis software for immune sequencing data. TCRdb re-called the PCR reads with MiXCR, one entry per CDR3 protein. The repertoire holds 350,000 to 450,000 distinct CDR3 sequences, roughly 30% seen once, with under 15% in the top ten. The sample taken for sequencing was blood. These receptors were obtained from a girl between 10 and 17 years old with multiple sclerosis. Each CDR3 is given with its conserved first and last residue. A D gene is named only where the DNA matches it firmly. Clone size is given for some rows only: seen once, a few or many times, or a class if the clone is expanded.

>TRBD1|few|TRBJ1-5|TRBV2
TGTGCCAGCAGCGGGACAGGGACGGACCAGCCCCAGCATTTT
CASSGTGTDQPQHF
>-|-|TRBJ1-2|TRBV18
TGTGCCAGCTCAGGCAGGGTGAGCTATGGCTACACCTTC
CASSGRVSYGYTF
>TRBD1|-|TRBJ1-5|TRBV6-5
TGTGCCAGCAGAATGGACAGGGCTCAGCCCCAGCATTTT
CASRMDRAQPQHF
>-|-|TRBJ1-1|TRBV6-4
TGTGCCAGCAGTCGGACCTTAAACACTGAAGCTTTCTTT
CASSRTLNTEAFF
>TRBD1|many|TRBJ2-7|TRBV7-2
TGTGCCAGCAGCCCCACGTCGGGACAGGGCTACGAGCAGTACTTC
CASSPTSGQGYEQYF
>-|-|TRBJ2-2|TRBV12-3/TRBV12-4
TGTGCCAGCAGCCTGGGACAATCCTACACCGGGGAGCTGTTTTTT
CASSLGQSYTGELFF
>-|many|TRBJ2-7|TRBV7-9
TGTGCCAGCAGCCCTACCCCCTACGAGCAGTACTTC
CASSPTPYEQYF
>-|-|TRBJ1-1|TRBV7-3
TGTGCCAGCAGCTTAGGGCAGCGGGGTGAAGCTTTCTTT
CASSLGQRGEAFF
>-|-|TRBJ2-6|TRBV7-9
TGTGCCAGCAGCCTTCCAGCTGGGGCCAACGTCCTGACTTTC
CASSLPAGANVLTF
>TRBD2|few|TRBJ2-1|TRBV10-3
TGTGCCAGTTCTAGCGGGGCCAACTATGAGCAGTTCTTC
CASSSGANYEQFF
>-|-|TRBJ2-3|TRBV5-1
TGCGCCAGCAGCTTGAGGGGCCCCCCAGGGAGCACAGATACGCAGTATTTT
CASSLRGPPGSTDTQYF
>-|many|TRBJ1-1|TRBV5-5
TGTGCCAGCAGCCCCCGGGAGAAACGAGGTACTGAAGCTTTCTTT
CASSPREKRGTEAFF
>-|-|TRBJ1-2|TRBV5-6
TGTGCCAGCTTCATTTACCCAGACAGCTATGGCTACACCTTC
CASFIYPDSYGYTF
>TRBD1|many|TRBJ1-2|TRBV20-1
TGCAGTGCTAAGGACAGGCGCAGCTATGGCTACACCTTC
CSAKDRRSYGYTF
>TRBD2|-|TRBJ2-3|TRBV12-3/TRBV12-4
TGTGCCAGCAGTTTAGCCCTCATAGCGGGGGGGCGGACAGATACGCAGTATTTT
CASSLALIAGGRTDTQYF
>-|-|TRBJ1-3|TRBV7-9
TGTGCCAGCAGCTTCAACCCCCACGCTGGAAACACCATATATTTT
CASSFNPHAGNTIYF
>TRBD2|-|TRBJ2-1|TRBV20-1
TGCAGTGCTAGAGGGACTAGCGGGGTCTCCTACAATGAGCAGTTCTTC
CSARGTSGVSYNEQFF
>-|few|TRBJ1-2|TRBV29-1
TGCAGCGTTGAATCCGTCGGGTTCGGGGGGGGCTACACCTTC
CSVESVGFGGGYTF
>TRBD2|few|TRBJ2-5|TRBV28
TGTGCCAGCACCTCGGGGGGGGAAGAGACCCAGTACTTC
CASTSGGEETQYF
>-|few|TRBJ1-1|TRBV21-1
TGTGCCAGCAGCCCCCGGGACGGCGTGATAAACACTGAAGCTTTCTTT
CASSPRDGVINTEAFF
>-|few|TRBJ2-7|TRBV9
TGTGCCAGCAGCGGCACAGGAGGCACCGAGCAGTACTTC
CASSGTGGTEQYF
>TRBD1|-|TRBJ1-5|TRBV7-2
TGTGCCAGCAGACAGGGGCCCAATCAGCCCCAGCATTTT
CASRQGPNQPQHF
>-|few|TRBJ2-2|TRBV20-1
TGCAGTGCGTCACAGGCGAACACCGGGGAGCTGTTTTTT
CSASQANTGELFF
>-|-|TRBJ2-3|TRBV7-2
TGTGCCAGCAGCTTATCGAGGGGAACCACAGATACGCAGTATTTT
CASSLSRGTTDTQYF
>TRBD1|-|TRBJ1-5|TRBV6-6
TGTGCCAGCAGTTTACAGGGGGCCAATCAGCCCCAGCATTTT
CASSLQGANQPQHF
>-|few|TRBJ2-7|TRBV7-8
TGTGCCAGCAGCTTAGTTGGGAGGACCCTCTCCTACGAGCAGTACTTC
CASSLVGRTLSYEQYF
>-|few|TRBJ2-7|TRBV9
TGTGCCAGCAGCAAGGGCTACGGGGGACAAATATACGAGCAGTACTTC
CASSKGYGGQIYEQYF
>-|few|TRBJ2-7|TRBV7-9
TGTGCCAGCAGGGACGGGACGGACCGTGGGTACGAGCAGTACTTC
CASRDGTDRGYEQYF
>TRBD1|few|TRBJ2-7|TRBV7-8
TGTGCCAGCAGCTTAAGACAGGGGACGGGTTACGAGCAGTACTTC
CASSLRQGTGYEQYF
>TRBD2|-|TRBJ2-1|TRBV5-1
TGCGCCAGCAGCTTCGGACTAGTCGGCAATGAGCAGTTCTTC
CASSFGLVGNEQFF
>TRBD1|many|TRBJ2-1|TRBV18
TGTGCCAGCTCGGCCGACAGGGGGCGGATCGACAATGAGCAGTTCTTC
CASSADRGRIDNEQFF
>-|-|TRBJ1-2|TRBV7-9
TGTGCCAGCAGCTTCTTAAAAGACCCGCAGAAAAGGAACTATGGCTACACCTTC
CASSFLKDPQKRNYGYTF
>-|-|TRBJ2-7|TRBV20-1
TGCAGTGCTCGTCGACCCGGCGGCTCCTACGAGCAGTACTTC
CSARRPGGSYEQYF
>-|-|TRBJ2-7|TRBV7-2
TGTGCCAGCAGCTTAAGGGATACTTACAATGAGCAGTACTTC
CASSLRDTYNEQYF
>-|few|TRBJ2-3|TRBV7-9
TGTGCCAGCAGCCGCCACGAGGGGGGTCCCCGCACAGATACGCAGTATTTT
CASSRHEGGPRTDTQYF
>-|many|TRBJ2-7|TRBV4-2
TGTGCCAGCAGCACAGGGACCTACGAGCAGTACTTC
CASSTGTYEQYF
>TRBD1|few|TRBJ2-1|TRBV4-2
TGTGCCAGCAGCCAAGATGGGACAGGGAATGATAATGAGCAGTTCTTC
CASSQDGTGNDNEQFF
>TRBD1|few|TRBJ2-2|TRBV10-3
TGTGCCAGTTACCCTGGACAGGGGGCGGTCACCGGGGAGCTGTTTTTT
CASYPGQGAVTGELFF
>TRBD2|-|TRBJ2-5|TRBV10-2
TGCGCCAGCAGCCGGGGGACTAGCTATCGAGAGACCCAGTACTTC
CASSRGTSYRETQYF
>TRBD1|-|TRBJ2-2|TRBV20-1
TGCAGTGCTAGAGCCGGGACAGGCGCTTGGGGGGAGCTGTTTTTT
CSARAGTGAWGELFF
>-|-|TRBJ2-7|TRBV5-6
TGTGCCAGCAGCTTGGTGGTCCAAAACTACGAGCAGTACTTC
CASSLVVQNYEQYF
>-|few|TRBJ1-2|TRBV6-6
TGTGCCAGCAGTCAACCGGGGGGCTACACCTTC
CASSQPGGYTF
>-|-|TRBJ1-1|TRBV7-6
TGTGCCAGCACCCCCATGACAGAGAACACTGAAGCTTTCTTT
CASTPMTENTEAFF
>-|-|TRBJ2-1|TRBV12-3/TRBV12-4
TGTGCCAGCAGTTTGGCAGGGGACACGCAAGAGACCCAGTTCTTC
CASSLAGDTQETQFF
>TRBD1|-|TRBJ2-5|TRBV19
TGTGCCAGTAGTCCAGGGACAGGGAGTAAGGAAGAGACCCAGTACTTC
CASSPGTGSKEETQYF
>TRBD2|many|TRBJ2-1|TRBV30
TGTGCCTGGGGTCCCGGGACTACCTACAATGAGCAGTTCTTC
CAWGPGTTYNEQFF
>-|few|TRBJ2-1|TRBV5-4
TGTGCCAGCAGCTTGGAGCCCATGATCTACAATGAGCAGTTCTTC
CASSLEPMIYNEQFF
>-|-|TRBJ2-1|TRBV5-1
TGCGCCAGCAGCCAGGGGTTTATTGAGCAGTTCTTC
CASSQGFIEQFF
>TRBD1|-|TRBJ2-1|TRBV5-1
TGCACCAGCTGCCGGGACAGGGGCTACAATGAGCAGTTCTTC
CTSCRDRGYNEQFF
>TRBD1|-|TRBJ2-1|TRBV29-1
TGCAGCGTTGGCCAGACAGGGGCAGTTCAGAATGGGCAGTTCTTC
CSVGQTGAVQNGQFF
>TRBD2|few|TRBJ2-5|TRBV6-5
TGTGCCAGCAGTTACATCGGCGCGGGGGGGTACCAAGAGACCCAGTACTTC
CASSYIGAGGYQETQYF
>-|-|TRBJ2-3|TRBV7-8
TGTGCCAGCAGCTTAGGTCTCCAGCACCCCACAGATACGCAGTATTTT
CASSLGLQHPTDTQYF
>-|-|TRBJ2-5|TRBV12-3/TRBV12-4
TGTGCCAGCAGTTTATTTAGAGAAGAGACCCAGTACTTC
CASSLFREETQYF
>TRBD2|-|TRBJ2-7|TRBV5-1
TGCGCCGGCAGCCCGGGACTATTTTACGAGCAGTACTTC
CAGSPGLFYEQYF
>-|few|TRBJ2-3|TRBV5-6
TGTGCCAGCAGCCCCGGGTACGCCCGGACAGATACGCAGTATTTT
CASSPGYARTDTQYF
>-|-|TRBJ2-4|TRBV7-2
TGTGCCAGCAGCCAAAACGTAGCCAAAAACATTCAGTACTTC
CASSQNVAKNIQYF
>-|few|TRBJ1-2|TRBV29-1
TGCAGCGTTGAGCCGAGGGAGGCCCCATCCTTCTATGGCTACACCTTC
CSVEPREAPSFYGYTF
>TRBD2|many|TRBJ2-1|TRBV9
TGTGCCAGCAGCGTAGGACTAGCGGGGACCAATGAGCAGTTCTTC
CASSVGLAGTNEQFF